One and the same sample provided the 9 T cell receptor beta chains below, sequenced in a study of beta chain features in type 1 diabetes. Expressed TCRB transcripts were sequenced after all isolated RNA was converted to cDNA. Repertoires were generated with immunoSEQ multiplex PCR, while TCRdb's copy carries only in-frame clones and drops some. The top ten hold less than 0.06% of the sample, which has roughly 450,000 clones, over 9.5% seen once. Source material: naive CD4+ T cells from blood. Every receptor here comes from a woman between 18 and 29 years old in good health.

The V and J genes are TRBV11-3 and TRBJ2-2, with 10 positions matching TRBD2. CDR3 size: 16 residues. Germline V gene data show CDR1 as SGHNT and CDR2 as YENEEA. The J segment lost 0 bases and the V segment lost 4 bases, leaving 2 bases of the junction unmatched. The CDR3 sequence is CASSSGLAANTGELFF. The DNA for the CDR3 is TGTGCCAGCAGCTCAGGACTAGCGGCGAACACCGGGGAGCTGTTTTTT.

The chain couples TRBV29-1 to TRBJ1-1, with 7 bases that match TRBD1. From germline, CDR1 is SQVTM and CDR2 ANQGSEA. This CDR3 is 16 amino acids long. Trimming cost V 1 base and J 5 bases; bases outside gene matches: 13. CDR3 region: CSVEGSRGNRRTEAFF. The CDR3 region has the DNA TGCAGCGTTGAAGGGAGCAGGGGGAACAGGCGTACTGAAGCTTTCTTT. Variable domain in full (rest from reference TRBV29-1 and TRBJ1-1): SAVISQKPSRDICQRGTSLTIQCQVDSQVTMMFWYRQQPGQSLTLIATANQGSEATYESGFVIDKFPISRPNLTFSTLTVSNMSPEDSSIYLCSVEGSRGNRRTEAFFGQGTRLTVV.

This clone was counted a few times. The CDR3 nucleotides read TGTGCCAGCAGCTTAGATCGGCAGGGTCATGAGCAGTTCTTC. Amino acid sequence: CASSLDRQGHEQFF. The chain employs TRBV7-2 and TRBJ2-1, with D maybe TRBD1 (5 bases). The CDR3 contains 14 residues. V was trimmed by 1 base and J by 8 bases, leaving 12 bases between them. Germline CDR1 reads SGHTA; CDR2 reads FQGNSA. The variable domain in full, with the rest retrieved from reference TRBV7-2 and TRBJ2-1, is GAGVSQSPSNKVTEKGKDVELRCDPISGHTALYWYRQSLGQGLEFLIYFQGNSAPDKSGLPSDRFSAERTGGSVSTLTIQRTQQEDSAVYLCASSLDRQGHEQFFGPGTRLTVL.

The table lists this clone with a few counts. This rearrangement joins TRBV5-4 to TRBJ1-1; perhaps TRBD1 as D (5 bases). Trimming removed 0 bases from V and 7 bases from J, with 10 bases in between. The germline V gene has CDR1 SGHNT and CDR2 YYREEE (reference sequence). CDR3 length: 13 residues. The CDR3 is CASSLDRGGEAFF. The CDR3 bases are TGTGCCAGCAGCTTGGACCGGGGCGGTGAAGCTTTCTTT. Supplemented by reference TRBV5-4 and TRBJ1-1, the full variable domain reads ETGVTQSPTHLIKTRGQQVTLRCSSQSGHNTVSWYQQALGQGPQFIFQYYREEENGRGNFPPRFSGLQFPNYSSELNVNALELDDSALYLCASSLDRGGEAFFGQGTRLTVV.

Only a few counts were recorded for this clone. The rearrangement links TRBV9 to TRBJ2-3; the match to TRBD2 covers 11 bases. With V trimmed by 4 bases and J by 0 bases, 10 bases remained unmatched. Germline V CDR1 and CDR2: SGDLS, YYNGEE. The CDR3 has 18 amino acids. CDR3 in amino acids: CASSKGTSGGTSTDTQYF. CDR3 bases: TGTGCCAGCAGCAAAGGGACTAGCGGAGGAACTAGCACAGATACGCAGTATTTT.

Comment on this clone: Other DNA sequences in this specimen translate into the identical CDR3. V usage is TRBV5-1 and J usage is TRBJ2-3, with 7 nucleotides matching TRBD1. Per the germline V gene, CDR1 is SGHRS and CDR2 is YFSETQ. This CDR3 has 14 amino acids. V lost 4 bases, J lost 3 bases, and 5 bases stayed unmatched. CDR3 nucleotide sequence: TGCGCCAGCAGCCCGGGGACAGCGACAGATACGCAGTATTTT. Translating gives CASSPGTATDTQYF.

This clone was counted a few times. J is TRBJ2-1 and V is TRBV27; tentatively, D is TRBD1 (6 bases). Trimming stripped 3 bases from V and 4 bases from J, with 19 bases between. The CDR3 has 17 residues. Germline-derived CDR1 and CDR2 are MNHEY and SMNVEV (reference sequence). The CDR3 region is CASSFRIPRDIYNEQFF. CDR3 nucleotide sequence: TGTGCCAGCAGTTTTCGGATACCACGGGACATATACAATGAGCAGTTCTTC.

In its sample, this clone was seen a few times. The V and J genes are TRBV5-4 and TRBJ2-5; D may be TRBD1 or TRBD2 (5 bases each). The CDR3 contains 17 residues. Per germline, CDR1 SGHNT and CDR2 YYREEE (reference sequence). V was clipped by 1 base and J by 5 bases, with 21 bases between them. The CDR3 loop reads CASSLLSEGPAMETQYF. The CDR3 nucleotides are TGTGCCAGCAGCTTGCTAAGCGAGGGACCGGCCATGGAGACCCAGTACTTC.

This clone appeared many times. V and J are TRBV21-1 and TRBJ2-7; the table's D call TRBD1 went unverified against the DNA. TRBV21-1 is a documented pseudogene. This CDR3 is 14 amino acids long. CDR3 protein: CASSVGTGYHEQYV. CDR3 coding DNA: TGTGCCAGCAGCGTCGGGACAGGGTACCACGAGCAGTACGTC.